The text below deals with one T cell receptor (beta chain). Germline V CDR1 and CDR2: SGHTA, FQGNSA. Trimming left V 5 bases short and J 0 bases short, with 8 bases between. The length of the CDR3 is 15 residues. Here immunoSEQ multiplex PCR was the method, and the copy in TCRdb shows in-frame clones only, minus some. The sample holds hundreds of thousands of clones, 85% to 90% seen once. The data were taken from a study of blood T cell repertoires in COVID-19. This TCR was recovered from a woman in her fifties or sixties who had recovered from COVID-19. The V gene is TRBV7-2, the J gene TRBJ2-6; D not certain. The sequenced sample consisted of PBMCs or T cells enriched from blood (not recorded which). CDR3: CASSPGTSGANVLTF. The CDR3 coding sequence is TGTGCCAGCAGCCCCGGTACCTCTGGGGCCAACGTCCTGACTTTC.